A selection of T cell receptor beta chains follows, all from one sample in a study of a mutant IDH1 vaccine in newly diagnosed glioma. Only in-frame clones appear in the TCRdb table, and some are missing; sequencing was by immunoSEQ multiplex PCR. This sample has approximately 45,000 clones, with 91% found just once. These TCRs' antigens remain unknown. The material was PBMCs, obtained from a glioma patient whose treatment included an IDH1 peptide vaccine. Receptor source: a man aged 50 to 59 with glioma. Both conserved end residues are part of each CDR3. A D gene is named only where the DNA matches it firmly. Part of the rows lack a size; the others show once, few, many or a class for expanded clones.

v_call	clone_size	cdr3_length	d_call	j_call	cdr3_aa	cdr3_nt
TRBV5-1	-	15	-	TRBJ2-5	CASSIGAASVETQYF	TGCGCCAGCAGCATCGGGGCGGCCTCCGTGGAGACCCAGTACTTC
TRBV29-1	-	13	-	TRBJ1-2	CSVEEGQGYGYTF	TGCAGCGTTGAAGAGGGTCAGGGCTATGGCTACACCTTC
TRBV19	-	16	-	TRBJ1-5	CATGEGSGVRNQPQHF	TGTGCCACCGGGGAGGGTTCGGGGGTTCGTAATCAGCCCCAGCATTTT
TRBV19	-	15	-	TRBJ1-5	CASSIGTGSYQPQHF	TGTGCCAGTAGTATTGGCACAGGGTCGTATCAGCCCCAGCATTTT
TRBV4-3	-	16	-	TRBJ1-1	CASSQDGNRPNTEAFF	TGCGCCAGCAGCCAAGATGGCAACAGGCCGAACACTGAAGCTTTCTTT
TRBV27	-	16	TRBD1	TRBJ1-5	CARADRVSLSNQPQHF	TGTGCCAGGGCGGACAGGGTGTCTCTTAGCAATCAGCCCCAGCATTTT
TRBV11-2	-	16	TRBD1	TRBJ1-1	CASSLGTGGWFTEAFF	TGTGCCAGCAGCCTCGGGACAGGGGGATGGTTCACTGAAGCTTTCTTT
TRBV27	-	14	-	TRBJ2-7	CASSGYRDFYEQYF	TGTGCCAGCAGTGGGTACAGGGACTTCTACGAGCAGTACTTC
TRBV29-1	-	11	-	TRBJ1-2	CSVESGGGYTF	TGCAGCGTTGAGAGCGGGGGCGGCTACACCTTC
TRBV9	-	15	-	TRBJ1-5	CASSETDRSNQPQHF	TGTGCCAGCAGCGAGACGGACAGAAGCAATCAGCCCCAGCATTTT
TRBV5-6	once	11	-	TRBJ1-2	CASSKELGYTF	TGTGCCAGCAGCAAAGAATTGGGGTACACCTTC
TRBV29-1	-	11	TRBD1	TRBJ2-5	CSSTGVETQYF	TGCAGCTCGACAGGGGTCGAGACCCAGTACTTC
TRBV2	-	14	-	TRBJ2-2	CASRQISNTGELFF	TGTGCCAGCAGGCAGATTTCGAACACCGGGGAGCTGTTTTTT
TRBV5-1	-	15	-	TRBJ1-5	CASSLMGEGYQPQHF	TGCGCCAGCAGCTTGATGGGGGAGGGGTATCAGCCCCAGCATTTT
TRBV4-3	-	14	-	TRBJ2-2	CASSQASLGGELFF	TGCGCCAGCAGCCAAGCAAGCCTTGGCGGGGAGCTGTTTTTT
TRBV9	-	17	TRBD1	TRBJ2-1	CASSVLPSGGSYNEQFF	TGTGCCAGCAGCGTACTCCCTTCAGGGGGCTCCTACAATGAGCAGTTCTTC
TRBV5-1	-	16	-	TRBJ2-1	CASSGFRDPSLNEQFF	TGCGCCAGCAGCGGATTCCGGGACCCCTCTTTGAATGAGCAGTTCTTC
TRBV10-2	once	15	-	TRBJ1-6	CASRPPGAYNSPLHF	TGCGCCAGCAGACCCCCCGGGGCCTATAATTCACCCCTCCACTTT
TRBV5-1	-	12	TRBD1	TRBJ2-7	CASSLRDREQYF	TGCGCCAGCAGCTTGAGGGACAGGGAGCAGTACTTC
TRBV7-9	once	12	-	TRBJ2-5	CASSLVKETQYF	TGTGCCAGCAGCTTAGTAAAAGAGACCCAGTACTTC
TRBV28	few	15	TRBD1	TRBJ2-2	CASRPQGESTGELFF	TGTGCCAGCAGGCCTCAGGGGGAGTCCACCGGGGAGCTGTTTTTT
TRBV7-2	-	17	TRBD2	TRBJ2-7	CASSLLAGGLGTYEQYF	TGTGCCAGCAGCTTACTAGCGGGGGGCCTAGGGACCTACGAGCAGTACTTC
TRBV6-6	-	16	TRBD1	TRBJ1-6	CASSYSGQGADSPLHF	TGTGCCAGCAGTTACTCCGGACAGGGGGCCGATTCACCCCTCCACTTT
TRBV6-1	-	17	TRBD1	TRBJ1-2	CASSARQGADLKNGYTF	TGTGCCAGCAGTGCTAGGCAGGGGGCTGACTTAAAGAATGGCTACACCTTC
TRBV6-1	-	15	TRBD2	TRBJ2-1	CASSVSGSPYNEQFF	TGTGCCAGCAGTGTTAGCGGGTCGCCCTACAATGAGCAGTTCTTC
TRBV27	-	15	-	TRBJ2-7	CASSFIPGNAYEQYF	TGTGCCAGCAGTTTTATCCCGGGGAATGCCTACGAGCAGTACTTC
TRBV19	-	15	-	TRBJ1-1	CASSSSGVFGTEAFF	TGTGCCAGTAGTTCCTCCGGGGTTTTTGGCACTGAAGCTTTCTTT
TRBV5-1	-	14	TRBD1	TRBJ1-2	CASSLGGTGNGYTF	TGCGCCAGCAGCTTGGGAGGGACAGGGAATGGCTACACCTTC
TRBV28	-	16	-	TRBJ1-2	CASLGHGYTTNYGYTF	TGTGCCAGCCTGGGACATGGGTATACCACAAACTATGGCTACACCTTC